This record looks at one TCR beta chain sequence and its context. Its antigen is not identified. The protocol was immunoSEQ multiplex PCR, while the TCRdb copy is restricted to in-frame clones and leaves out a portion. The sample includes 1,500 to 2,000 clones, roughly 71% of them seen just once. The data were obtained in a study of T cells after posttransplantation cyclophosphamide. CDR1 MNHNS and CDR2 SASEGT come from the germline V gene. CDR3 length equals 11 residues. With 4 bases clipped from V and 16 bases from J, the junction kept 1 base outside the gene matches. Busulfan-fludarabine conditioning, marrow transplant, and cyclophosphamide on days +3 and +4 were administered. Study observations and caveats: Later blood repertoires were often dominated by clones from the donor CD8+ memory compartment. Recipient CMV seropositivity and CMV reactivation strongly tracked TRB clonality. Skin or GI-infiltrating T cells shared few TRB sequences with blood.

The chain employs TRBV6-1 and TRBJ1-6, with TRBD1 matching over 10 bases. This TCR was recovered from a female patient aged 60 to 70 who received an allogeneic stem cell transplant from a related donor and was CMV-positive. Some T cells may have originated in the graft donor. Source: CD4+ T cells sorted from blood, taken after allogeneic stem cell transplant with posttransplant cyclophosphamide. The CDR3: CASSGDRGLHF. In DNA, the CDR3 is TGTGCCAGCAGTGGGGACAGGGGTCTCCACTTT.